Following are 20 T cell receptor beta chains from one sample sequenced in a study of neurological immune-mediated disorders. TCRdb ran MiXCR on the 5' RACE reads and lists one entry per CDR3 protein. The table lists about 50,000 distinct CDR3 sequences, 16% of them singletons. The sequenced material came from PBMCs. These receptor sequences come from a man aged 55 to 70 in good health.

This clonotype was recorded at least ten times. This chain joins TRBV29-1 and TRBJ2-7; D not certain. The CDR3 has 12 amino acids. Deletions cut 5 bases from V and 5 bases from J, with 13 bases between. CDR1 is SQVTM and CDR2 is ANQGSEA in the germline V gene. CDR3 sequence: CSVPPFTNEQYF. In DNA, the CDR3 is TGCAGCGTTCCACCCTTTACGAACGAGCAGTACTTC.

The CDR3: CASSYSPVGNEKLFF. CDR3 DNA sequence: TGTGCCAGCAGTTACTCGCCAGTGGGAAATGAAAAACTGTTTTTT. This chain connects TRBV6-5 to TRBJ1-4; D gene uncertain. Germline lookup yields CDR1 MNHEY and CDR2 SVGAGI. CDR3 length: 15 amino acids. V gave up 0 bases and J gave up 5 bases, with 10 bases separating them.

This clonotype appeared many times. The CDR3 loop is CASSGWRQGGTDTQYF. For the CDR3, the DNA is TGCGCCAGCAGTGGATGGCGGCAGGGAGGAACAGATACGCAGTATTTT. V usage is TRBV10-1 and J usage is TRBJ2-3; tentatively, D is TRBD2 (6 bases). This CDR3 comprises 16 residues. Trimming removed 4 bases at V and 3 bases at J, with 17 bases between. The germline gives CDR1 WNHNN, CDR2 SYGVQD (reference sequence).

In this sample, this clonotype turned up many times. This chain joins TRBV20-1 and TRBJ2-1; TRBD1 is a possible D gene (6 bases). The CDR3 is made up of 13 amino acids. Germline V gene sequence: CDR1 DFQATT, CDR2 SNEGSKA (reference sequence). Trimming removed 3 bases at V and 10 bases at J, with 16 bases between. The DNA of the CDR3 is TGCAGTGCTAGCCAGGGGATTAGGAAAGAGCAGTTCTTC. It yields the protein CSASQGIRKEQFF.

This clonotype occurred a few times. This chain joins TRBV20-1 and TRBJ1-4, with 11 bases fitting TRBD1. J gave up 8 bases and V 3 bases, and 8 bases lay outside the gene matches. CDR3 length: 15 residues. The V gene's germline CDR1 is DFQATT and CDR2 SNEGSKA (reference sequence). CDR3 amino acids: CSASRGQGDREKLFF. The CDR3 nucleotides read TGCAGTGCTAGTAGGGGACAGGGGGATCGCGAAAAACTGTTTTTT.

This clonotype has a single count. The chain couples TRBV10-3 to TRBJ2-3, with 7 bases that match TRBD2. This CDR3 has 14 amino acids. Trimming at V came to 2 bases and at J to 12 bases, leaving 11 bases not matched to a gene. From germline, CDR1 is ENHRY and CDR2 SYGVKD. CDR3 DNA: TGTGCCATCAGTGAGCTAGCGGACACAGATGCTCAGTATTTT. Translating gives CAISELADTDAQYF.

The chain recombines TRBV7-9 with TRBJ1-1; D perhaps matches TRBD1 (5 bases). CDR1 and CDR2 (germline): SEHNR, FQNEAQ (reference sequence). The CDR3 sequence is 15 residues long. Trimming pared 1 base from V and 5 bases from J, leaving 14 bases between. The CDR3 DNA sequence: TGTGCCAGCAGCTTAGGGGGTTTGGGGGAGACTGAAGCTTTCTTT. Protein: CASSLGGLGETEAFF.

The chain carries TRBV29-1 and TRBJ2-5, with D hard to call. V lost 7 bases and J lost 0, with 12 bases in between. CDR1 is SQVTM, CDR2 ANQGSEA, per germline. The CDR3 has 13 residues. CDR3 DNA sequence: TGCAGCGCACGCCATCCAAACCAAGAGACCCAGTACTTC. The encoded protein is CSARHPNQETQYF.

This clonotype was seen at least ten times. The V call is TRBV5-1, the J call TRBJ1-4; the D gene is possibly TRBD1 (5 bases). Germline V CDR1 and CDR2: SGHRS, YFSETQ. The CDR3 runs 15 residues. Trimming pared 0 bases from V and 6 bases from J, leaving 12 bases between. The CDR3 here is CASSLGGTTDEKLFF. CDR3 nucleotide sequence: TGCGCCAGCAGCTTGGGGGGGACGACCGATGAAAAACTGTTTTTT.

The count of this clonotype is one. V is TRBV7-2 and J is TRBJ1-5, with D hard to call. CDR3 length equals 15 residues. V was clipped by 1 base and J by 3 bases, with 10 bases between them. CDR1 is SGHTA and CDR2 is FQGNSA in the germline V gene. The CDR3 spells CASSLGGGNNQPQHF. Written as DNA, the CDR3 is TGTGCCAGCAGCTTAGGAGGTGGCAACAATCAGCCCCAGCATTTT.

This clonotype was counted at least ten times. The V call is TRBV7-2, the J call TRBJ1-1, with 7 bases matching TRBD1. Germline-derived CDR1 and CDR2 are SGHTA and FQGNSA. The J segment lost 5 bases and the V segment lost 5 bases, leaving 11 bases of the junction unmatched. The CDR3 runs 15 residues. CDR3 protein: CASSVTRDSATEAFF. Here the CDR3 DNA reads TGTGCCAGCAGCGTTACCCGGGACAGCGCTACTGAAGCTTTCTTT.

This clonotype was detected many times. V gene TRBV9 combines with J gene TRBJ2-3; D call uncertain. The CDR3 consists of 17 residues. The V end lost 0 bases, the J end lost 1 base, and 15 bases lay between the germline ends. Germline loops: CDR1 SGDLS, CDR2 YYNGEE. CDR3 sequence: CASSVVKKARRTDTQYF. CDR3 coding DNA: TGTGCCAGCAGCGTAGTAAAAAAGGCCCGACGCACAGATACGCAGTATTTT. The complete variable domain, with remaining parts taken from reference TRBV9 and TRBJ2-3, reads DSGVTQTPKHLITATGQRVTLRCSPRSGDLSVYWYQQSLDQGLQFLIQYYNGEERAKGNILERFSAQQFPDLHSELNLSSLELGDSALYFCASSVVKKARRTDTQYFGPGTRLTVL.

This clonotype has a count of ten or more. The V and J genes are TRBV7-9 and TRBJ2-1; 8 nucleotides match TRBD2. With 4 bases clipped from V and 6 bases from J, the junction kept 5 bases outside the gene matches. The CDR3 runs 14 residues. From germline, CDR1 is SEHNR and CDR2 FQNEAQ (reference sequence). The CDR3 loop reads CASSSGLASNEQFF. Written as DNA, the CDR3 is TGTGCCAGCAGCTCCGGACTAGCAAGCAATGAGCAGTTCTTC.

This sequence joins TRBV4-2 and TRBJ2-7; 9 bases fit TRBD2. The CDR3 extends over 17 amino acids. Per germline, CDR1 LGHNA and CDR2 YNFKEQ. Germline trimming cut 1 base from V and 5 bases from J; bases unmatched to any gene: 12. The CDR3 DNA reads TGTGCCAGCAGCCAAGCAGGTAGTAGCGGGAGTATCCACGAGCAGTACTTC. Protein product: CASSQAGSSGSIHEQYF.

This clonotype came up many times. The chain is built from TRBV12-3 or TRBV12-4 and TRBJ2-2; D is perhaps TRBD1 (6 bases). The CDR3 totals 16 residues. V lost 5 bases and J lost 1, with 14 bases in between. The CDR3 spells CASSLGMTGNTGELFF. DNA of the CDR3: TGTGCCAGCAGTCTAGGGATGACAGGGAACACCGGGGAGCTGTTTTTT.

This clonotype was seen repeatedly, ten times or more. In DNA form, the CDR3 reads TGTGCCAGCAGCTTAGGTGTGGGTACCGGGGAGCTGTTTTTT. It codes for CASSLGVGTGELFF. This sequence joins TRBV7-2 and TRBJ2-2, with D unclear. V was pared by 1 base and J by 5 bases, with 8 bases between. This CDR3 spans 14 amino acids. CDR1 SGHTA and CDR2 FQGNSA come from the germline V gene.

Regarding this clonotype: This may arise from a read error, as a much more abundant clone is one base away. The J gene is TRBJ1-1, the V gene TRBV5-1; D is ambiguous. Trimming left V 2 bases short and J 4 bases short, with 12 bases between. The CDR3 consists of 14 residues. The germline V gene encodes CDR1 SGHRS and CDR2 YFSETQ. CDR3 nucleotides: TGCGCCAGCAGCTTACAAGTACGACTCACTGAAGCTTTCTTT. Protein: CASSLQVRLTEAFF.

This clonotype turned up a few times. The chain is built from TRBV3-1 and TRBJ2-7, with D perhaps TRBD2 (5 bases). The CDR3 has 16 amino acids. Trimming shortened V by 0 bases and J by 2 bases, and 14 bases separated the two germline ends. Germline V lookup: CDR1 LGHDT, CDR2 YNNKEL (reference sequence). CDR3 coding DNA: TGTGCCAGCAGCCAAGACGCGTGGAGGCCCCCCTACGAGCAGTACTTC. This gives the protein CASSQDAWRPPYEQYF.

This clonotype has a count of ten or more. For the CDR3, the DNA is TGCAGCTCCTCATCGCCGGGGGGCTTAGGCACAGATACGCAGTATTTT. It codes for CSSSSPGGLGTDTQYF. This rearrangement joins TRBV29-1 to TRBJ2-3; TRBD2 is a possible D gene (7 bases). Germline CDR1 is SQVTM and CDR2 is ANQGSEA. The CDR3 consists of 16 residues. With 8 bases removed from V and 1 base from J, the gap between germline ends came to 22 bases.

This clonotype was counted ten times or more. The chain employs TRBV7-2 and TRBJ2-5, with 7 bases identical to TRBD2. The germline V gene encodes CDR1 SGHTA and CDR2 FQGNSA. The V gene end was trimmed by 3 bases and the J gene end by 5 bases; junction bases not matched to a gene: 6. The CDR3 covers 14 residues. CDR3 sequence: CASSFRGSDETQYF. The CDR3 DNA sequence: TGTGCCAGCAGCTTCCGCGGGAGTGATGAGACCCAGTACTTC.